The entry that follows covers one TCR beta chain sequence. The antigen is not known. The data belong to a study of vaccination and CD4 T cells after COVID-19. Specified treatment: roughly 10-day PBMC culture with coronavirus spike peptide pools or control peptides (ViraFEST assay). The Oncomine TCR Beta short-read assay generated sequence data from the DNA of cultured CD4+ T cells. Genomic DNA extraction was carried out from cultured CD4+ T cells. Each CDR3 protein is one row after TCRdb ran MiXCR on the PCR reads. The sample records some 15,000 distinct CDR3 sequences, around 55% being singletons. The CDR3 has 14 amino acids. Trimming shortened V by 3 bases and J by 3 bases, and 12 bases separated the two germline ends. CDR1 and CDR2 (germline): SGHNT, YYREEE (reference sequence).

This TCR was recovered from a human donor who had recovered from COVID-19. This chain links TRBV5-4 with TRBJ1-1, with D maybe TRBD1 (6 bases). Sequencing was performed on CD4+ T cells from blood, cultured in vitro. For the CDR3, the DNA is TGTGCCAGCAGCTCCCGGCGGGGGCACACTGAAGCTTTCTTT. Encoded protein: CASSSRRGHTEAFF. Full variable domain (missing parts from reference TRBV5-4 and TRBJ1-1): ETGVTQSPTHLIKTRGQQVTLRCSSQSGHNTVSWYQQALGQGPQFIFQYYREEENGRGNFPPRFSGLQFPNYSSELNVNALELDDSALYLCASSSRRGHTEAFFGQGTRLTVV.